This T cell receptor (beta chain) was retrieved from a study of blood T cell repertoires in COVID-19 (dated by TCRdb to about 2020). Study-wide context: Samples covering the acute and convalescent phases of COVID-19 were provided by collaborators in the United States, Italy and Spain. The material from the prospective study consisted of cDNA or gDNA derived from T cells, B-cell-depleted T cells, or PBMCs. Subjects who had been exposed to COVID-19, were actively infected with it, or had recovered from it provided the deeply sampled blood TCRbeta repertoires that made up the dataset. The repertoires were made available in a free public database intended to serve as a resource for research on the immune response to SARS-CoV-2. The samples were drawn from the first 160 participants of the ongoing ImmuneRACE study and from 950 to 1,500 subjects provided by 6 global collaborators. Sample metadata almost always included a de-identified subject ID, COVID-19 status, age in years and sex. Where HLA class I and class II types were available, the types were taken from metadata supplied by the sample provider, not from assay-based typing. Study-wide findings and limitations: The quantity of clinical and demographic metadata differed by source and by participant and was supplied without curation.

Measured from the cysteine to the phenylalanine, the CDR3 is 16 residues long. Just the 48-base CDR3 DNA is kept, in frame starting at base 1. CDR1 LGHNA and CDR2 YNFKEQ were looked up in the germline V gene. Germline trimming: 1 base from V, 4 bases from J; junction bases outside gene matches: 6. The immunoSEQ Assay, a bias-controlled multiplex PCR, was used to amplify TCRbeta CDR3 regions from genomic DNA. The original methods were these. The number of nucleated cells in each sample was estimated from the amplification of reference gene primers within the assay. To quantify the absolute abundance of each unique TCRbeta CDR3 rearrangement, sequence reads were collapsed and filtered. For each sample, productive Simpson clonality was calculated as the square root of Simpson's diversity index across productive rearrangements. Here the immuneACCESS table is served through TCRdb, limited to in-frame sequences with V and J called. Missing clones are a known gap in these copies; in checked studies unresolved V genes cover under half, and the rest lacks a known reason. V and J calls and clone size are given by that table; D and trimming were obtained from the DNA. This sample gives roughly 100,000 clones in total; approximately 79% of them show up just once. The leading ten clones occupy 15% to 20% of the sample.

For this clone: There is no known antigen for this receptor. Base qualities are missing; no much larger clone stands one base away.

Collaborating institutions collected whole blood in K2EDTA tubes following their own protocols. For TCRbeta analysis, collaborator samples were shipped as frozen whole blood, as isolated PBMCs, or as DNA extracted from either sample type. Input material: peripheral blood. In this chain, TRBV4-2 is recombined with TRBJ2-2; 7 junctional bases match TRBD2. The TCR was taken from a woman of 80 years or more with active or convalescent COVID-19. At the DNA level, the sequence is TGTGCCAGCAGCCAAGTGGGGGGGGTCTTCACCGGGGAGCTGTTTTTT. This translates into CASSQVGGVFTGELFF.